This TCR beta chain was obtained from a study of blood T cell repertoires in COVID-19. Study as a whole: Sites across the United States, Italy and Spain contributed samples from acute and convalescent COVID-19. Sources were T cells, B-cell-depleted T cells, or PBMCs; the material itself was cDNA or gDNA.

Source study methods: Reference gene primer amplification gave estimated nucleated cell counts. Produced via immunoSEQ multiplex PCR; TCRdb's table is partial and in-frame only. V, J and clone size are taken as reported in that table, and D and trimming were inferred from the DNA itself. This table holds fewer than 200,000 clones, roughly 85% found once. CDR1 is SGHRS, CDR2 YFSETQ, per germline. The V segment lost 4 bases and the J segment 6 bases; nucleotides outside the gene matches: 7. There are 13 residues in the CDR3. The clonotype comes from a man aged 60 to 69 with active or convalescent COVID-19. The material sequenced was peripheral blood. V is TRBV5-1 and J is TRBJ2-7; 7 bases map to TRBD1. CDR3 sequence: CASSVTTGREQYF. The CDR3 DNA reads TGCGCCAGCAGCGTCACGACAGGGCGCGAGCAGTACTTC.